The next 2 T cell receptor beta chains were all read from a single sample in a study of shared clonotypes between healthy human individuals. Naive CD8 isolation took CD45RO-negative cells positively selected for CCR7 and excluded terminally differentiated effector memory CD45RA+ cells. Profiling relied on immunoSEQ multiplex PCR, and the TCRdb table lists in-frame clones only, not all of them. The data hold some 2,000,000 clones, with approximately 94% observed a single time. What was sequenced was naive CD8+ T cells sorted from blood. Receptors originate from a man between 18 and 35 years old in good health.

The chain recombines TRBV5-4 with TRBJ2-3; 12 bases match TRBD2. The ends lost 4 bases at V and 6 bases at J; junction bases unmatched: 3. CDR3 size: 14 residues. Germline V lookup: CDR1 SGHNT, CDR2 YYREEE (reference sequence). The CDR3 DNA follows: TGTGCCAGCAGCCTACTAGCGGGGGGCGATACGCAGTATTTT. Its protein product is CASSLLAGGDTQYF.

The chain uses TRBV4-1 and TRBJ1-5; tentatively, D is TRBD1 (5 bases). In germline, CDR1 is MGHRA, CDR2 YSYEKL. The length of the CDR3 is 16 residues. The V end lost 4 bases, the J end lost 0 bases, and 13 bases lay between the germline ends. CDR3 nucleotides: TGCGCCAGCAGCCCAGGGATGGGGTATAGCAATCAGCCCCAGCATTTT. Protein product: CASSPGMGYSNQPQHF.